This TCR beta chain is from a study of radiotherapy plus CTLA-4 blockade in lung cancer. Points from the study as a whole: Response, reportedly, was best predicted by interferon-beta along with early blood T cell clone dynamics.

Worth noting for this clone: What it binds is not known.

The CDR3 covers 15 residues. The germline gives CDR1 SGHRS, CDR2 YFSETQ. V was pared by 3 bases and J by 5 bases, with 6 bases of the junction left unmatched. Method: immunoSEQ multiplex PCR; TCRdb's copy keeps in-frame clones and lacks some. The repertoire holds 60,000 to 70,000 clones, about four fifths seen once, with 3.5% to 5% in the top ten. The starting material was peripheral blood, obtained from a patient treated with radiotherapy plus ipilimumab. The chain recombines TRBV5-1 with TRBJ2-1, with TRBD2 identical over 9 bases. This sequence was found in a human donor with non-small cell lung cancer who had a partial response to radiotherapy plus ipilimumab. The CDR3 DNA is TGCGCCAGCAGCTCCCTAGCGGGAAACAACAATGAGCAGTTCTTC. It specifies CASSSLAGNNNEQFF.